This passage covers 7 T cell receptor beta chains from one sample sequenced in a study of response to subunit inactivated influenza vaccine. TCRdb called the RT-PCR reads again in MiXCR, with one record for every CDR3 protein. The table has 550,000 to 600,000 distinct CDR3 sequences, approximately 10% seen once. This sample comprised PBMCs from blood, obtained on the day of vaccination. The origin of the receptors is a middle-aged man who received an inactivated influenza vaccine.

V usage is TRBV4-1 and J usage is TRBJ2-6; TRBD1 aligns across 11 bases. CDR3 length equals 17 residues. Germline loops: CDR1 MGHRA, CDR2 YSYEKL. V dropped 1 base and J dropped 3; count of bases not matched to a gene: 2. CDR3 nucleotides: TGCGCCAGCAGCCAAGGGGACAGGGGGTTTGGGGCCAACGTCCTGACTTTC. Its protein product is CASSQGDRGFGANVLTF.

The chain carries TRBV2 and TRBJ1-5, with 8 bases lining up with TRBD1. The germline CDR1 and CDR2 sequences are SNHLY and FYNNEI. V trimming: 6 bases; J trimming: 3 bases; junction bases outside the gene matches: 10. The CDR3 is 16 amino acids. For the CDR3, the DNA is TGTGCCAGCAGGGTGGCACCGGGACAGGTCAATCAGCCCCAGCATTTT. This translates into CASRVAPGQVNQPQHF.

The CDR3 protein is CASSQEFKGQGYQPQHF. The CDR3 DNA reads as TGTGCCAGCAGCCAAGAGTTTAAGGGACAGGGGTATCAGCCCCAGCATTTT. This rearrangement joins TRBV3-1 to TRBJ1-5; 10 bases match TRBD1. V lost 0 bases to trimming and J lost 5 bases; unmatched junction nucleotides: 7. This CDR3 contains 17 residues. Germline V gives CDR1 LGHDT, CDR2 YNNKEL (reference sequence).

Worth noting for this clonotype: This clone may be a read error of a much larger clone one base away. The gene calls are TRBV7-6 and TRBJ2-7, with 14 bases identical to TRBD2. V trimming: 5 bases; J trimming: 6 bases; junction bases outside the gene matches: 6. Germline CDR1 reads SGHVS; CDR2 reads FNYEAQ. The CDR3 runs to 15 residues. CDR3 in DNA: TGTGCCAGCAGCACAAGACTAGCGGGGGGGCTCGAGCAGTACTTC. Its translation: CASSTRLAGGLEQYF.

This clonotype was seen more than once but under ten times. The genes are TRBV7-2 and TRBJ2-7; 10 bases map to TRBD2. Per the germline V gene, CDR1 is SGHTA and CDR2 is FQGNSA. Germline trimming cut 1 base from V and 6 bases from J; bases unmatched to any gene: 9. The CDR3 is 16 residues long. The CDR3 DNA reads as TGTGCCAGCAGCTTAGGGGGCTCTAGCGGGAGTGGCGAGCAGTACTTC. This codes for CASSLGGSSGSGEQYF.

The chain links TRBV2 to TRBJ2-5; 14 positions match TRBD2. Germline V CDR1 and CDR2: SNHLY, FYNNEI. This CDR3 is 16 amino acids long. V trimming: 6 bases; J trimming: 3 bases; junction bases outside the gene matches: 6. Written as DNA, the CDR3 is TGTGCCAGCAGCGCCAGGACTAGCGGGGGGAAAGAGACCCAGTACTTC. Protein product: CASSARTSGGKETQYF.

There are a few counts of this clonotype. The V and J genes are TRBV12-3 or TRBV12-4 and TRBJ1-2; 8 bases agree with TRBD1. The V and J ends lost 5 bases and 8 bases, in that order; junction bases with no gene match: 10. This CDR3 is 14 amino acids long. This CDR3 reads CASSRGTGWGGYTF. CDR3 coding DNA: TGTGCCAGCAGTCGAGGGACAGGCTGGGGGGGCTACACCTTC.